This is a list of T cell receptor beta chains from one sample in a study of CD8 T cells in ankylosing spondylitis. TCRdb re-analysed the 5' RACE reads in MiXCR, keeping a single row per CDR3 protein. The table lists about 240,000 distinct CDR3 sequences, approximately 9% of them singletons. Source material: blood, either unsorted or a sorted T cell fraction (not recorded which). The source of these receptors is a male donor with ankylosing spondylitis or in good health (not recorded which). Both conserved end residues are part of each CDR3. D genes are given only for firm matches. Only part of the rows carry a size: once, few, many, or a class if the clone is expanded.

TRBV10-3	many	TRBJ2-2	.	CAIRASLGQENTGELFF	TGTGCCATCAGAGCGTCCCTCGGGCAGGAGAACACCGGGGAGCTGTTTTTT
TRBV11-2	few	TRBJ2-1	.	CASSPLGAVRKRAYNEQFF	TGTGCCAGCAGCCCCCTGGGTGCTGTCCGGAAGAGGGCCTACAATGAGCAGTTCTTC
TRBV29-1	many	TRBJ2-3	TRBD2	CSAGGPDTQYF	TGCAGCGCGGGGGGTCCAGATACGCAGTATTTT
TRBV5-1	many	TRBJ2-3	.	CASRKIQGHTDTQYF	TGCGCCAGCAGGAAAATCCAGGGCCACACAGATACGCAGTATTTT
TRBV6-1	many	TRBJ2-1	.	CASSRRDRGPNEQFF	TGTGCCAGCAGCCGCCGGGACCGAGGTCCTAATGAGCAGTTCTTC
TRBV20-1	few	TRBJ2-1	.	CSARPVSSSYNEQFF	TGCAGTGCTAGGCCTGTTTCGAGCTCCTACAATGAGCAGTTCTTC
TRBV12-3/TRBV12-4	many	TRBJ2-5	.	CASRVGRSETQYF	TGTGCCAGCAGGGTCGGCAGGAGCGAGACCCAGTACTTC
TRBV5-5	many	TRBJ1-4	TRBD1	CASSRNDRGANEKLFF	TGTGCCAGCAGCAGAAATGACAGGGGGGCTAATGAAAAACTGTTTTTT
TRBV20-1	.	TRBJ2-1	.	CSARDREGYNEQFF	TGCAGTGCTAGAGATCGCGAAGGGTACAATGAGCAGTTCTTC
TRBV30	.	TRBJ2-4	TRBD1	CAWAQQGDIQYF	TGTGCCTGGGCCCAGCAGGGGGACATTCAGTACTTC
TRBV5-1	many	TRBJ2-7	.	CASSHDGPYEQYF	TGCGCCAGCAGCCATGACGGGCCCTACGAGCAGTACTTC